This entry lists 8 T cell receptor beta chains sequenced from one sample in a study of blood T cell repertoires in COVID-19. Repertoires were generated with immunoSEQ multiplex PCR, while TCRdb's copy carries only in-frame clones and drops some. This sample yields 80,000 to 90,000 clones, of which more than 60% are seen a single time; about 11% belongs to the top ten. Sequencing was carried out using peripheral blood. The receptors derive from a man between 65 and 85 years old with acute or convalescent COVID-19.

CDR3 loop: CASSFTIGTSGETQYF. CDR3 DNA: TGCGCCAGCAGCTTTACAATCGGGACTAGCGGGGAGACCCAGTACTTC. V gene TRBV5-1 combines with J gene TRBJ2-5; 12 bases line up with TRBD2. There are 16 residues in the CDR3. Germline loops: CDR1 SGHRS, CDR2 YFSETQ. After removal of 2 bases from V and 5 bases from J, the junction contained 7 bases not matched to a gene. Using reference TRBV5-1 and TRBJ2-5 for the parts outside the CDR3, the full variable domain is KAGVTQTPRYLIKTRGQQVTLSCSPISGHRSVSWYQQTPGQGLQFLFEYFSETQRNKGNFPGRFSGRQFSNSRSEMNVSTLELGDSALYLCASSFTIGTSGETQYFGPGTRLLVL.

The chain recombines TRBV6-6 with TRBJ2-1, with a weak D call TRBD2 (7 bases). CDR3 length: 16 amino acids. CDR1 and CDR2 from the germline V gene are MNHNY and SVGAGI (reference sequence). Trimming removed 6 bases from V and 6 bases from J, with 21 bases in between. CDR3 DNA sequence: TGTGCCAGCAGCCCTGCAGGAGGGGGGGCCAGCAATGAGCAGTTCTTC. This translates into CASSPAGGGASNEQFF.

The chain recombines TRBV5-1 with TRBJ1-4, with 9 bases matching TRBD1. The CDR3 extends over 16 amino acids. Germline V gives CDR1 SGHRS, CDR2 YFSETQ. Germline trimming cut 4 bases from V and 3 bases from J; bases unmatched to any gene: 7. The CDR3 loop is CASSPDDRGANEKLFF. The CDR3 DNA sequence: TGCGCCAGCAGCCCGGATGACAGGGGGGCTAATGAAAAACTGTTTTTT.

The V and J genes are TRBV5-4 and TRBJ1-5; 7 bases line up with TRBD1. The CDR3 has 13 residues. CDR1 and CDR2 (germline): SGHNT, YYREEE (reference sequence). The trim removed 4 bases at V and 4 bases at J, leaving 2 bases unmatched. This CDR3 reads CASSPGQNQPQHF. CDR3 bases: TGTGCCAGCAGCCCGGGACAGAATCAGCCCCAGCATTTT.

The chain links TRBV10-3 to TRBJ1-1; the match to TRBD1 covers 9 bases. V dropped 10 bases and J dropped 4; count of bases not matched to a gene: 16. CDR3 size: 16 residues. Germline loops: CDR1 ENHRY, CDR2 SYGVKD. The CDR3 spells CATGIDPGQGSTEAFF. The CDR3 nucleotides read TGTGCCACCGGTATCGACCCGGGACAGGGATCCACTGAAGCTTTCTTT.

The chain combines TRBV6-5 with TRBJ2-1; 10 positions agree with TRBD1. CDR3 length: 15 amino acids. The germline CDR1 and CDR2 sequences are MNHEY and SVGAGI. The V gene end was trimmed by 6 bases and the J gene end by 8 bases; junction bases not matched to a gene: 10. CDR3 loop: CASRGPGQGSDEQFF. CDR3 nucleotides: TGTGCCAGCAGGGGACCGGGACAGGGGTCTGATGAGCAGTTCTTC.

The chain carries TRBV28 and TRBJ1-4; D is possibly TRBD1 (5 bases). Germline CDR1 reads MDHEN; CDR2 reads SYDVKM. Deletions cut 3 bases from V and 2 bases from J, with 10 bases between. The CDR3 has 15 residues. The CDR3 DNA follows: TGTGCCAGCAGTTTTGTCAGGGCGACTAATGAAAAACTGTTTTTT. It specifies CASSFVRATNEKLFF.

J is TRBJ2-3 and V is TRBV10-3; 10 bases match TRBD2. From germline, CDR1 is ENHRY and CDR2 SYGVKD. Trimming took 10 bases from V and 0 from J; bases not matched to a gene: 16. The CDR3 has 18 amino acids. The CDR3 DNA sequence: TGTGCCACGGCGGGTAGCGGGGGGCCGGGGGGAAGCACAGATACGCAGTATTTT. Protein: CATAGSGGPGGSTDTQYF.